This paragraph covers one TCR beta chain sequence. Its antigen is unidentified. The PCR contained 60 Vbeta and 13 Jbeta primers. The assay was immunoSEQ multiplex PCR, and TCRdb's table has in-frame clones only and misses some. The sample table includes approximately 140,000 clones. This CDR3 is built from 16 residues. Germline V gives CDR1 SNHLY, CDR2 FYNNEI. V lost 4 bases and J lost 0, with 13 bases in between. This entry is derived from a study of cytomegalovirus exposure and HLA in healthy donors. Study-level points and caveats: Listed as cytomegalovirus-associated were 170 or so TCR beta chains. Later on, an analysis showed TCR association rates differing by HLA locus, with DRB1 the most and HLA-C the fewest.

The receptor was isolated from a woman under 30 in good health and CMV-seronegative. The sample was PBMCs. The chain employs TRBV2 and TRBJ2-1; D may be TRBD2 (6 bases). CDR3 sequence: CASSGTTGSSYNEQFF. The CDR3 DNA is TGTGCCAGCAGTGGGACTACAGGTAGCTCCTACAATGAGCAGTTCTTC.